Listed here are 32 T cell receptor beta chains from one sample, sequenced in a study of glioma-infiltrating T cells. Amplification of TCR alpha and beta CDR3 regions from RNA used iRepertoire nested multiplex PCR. Via MiXCR, TCRdb re-called the multiplex PCR reads, giving one row per CDR3 protein. The sample holds around 100,000 distinct CDR3 sequences, around 28% seen once. The source material was glioma tissue, nonneoplastic brain tissue, or PBMCs (not recorded which). The receptors stem from a human donor with low-grade glioma or glioblastoma, undergoing nonglioma brain surgery, or in good health (not recorded which).

This clonotype has at least ten counts. The chain joins TRBV6-1 to TRBJ1-5; no firm D call. CDR3 size: 15 residues. The germline gives CDR1 MNHNS, CDR2 SASEGT. Trimming took off 4 bases at V and 0 bases at J, with 10 bases between the two ends. The CDR3 region is CASSAPVLSNQPQHF. The CDR3 DNA reads TGTGCCAGCAGTGCCCCTGTCCTTAGCAATCAGCCCCAGCATTTT.

This chain joins TRBV2 and TRBJ1-1; D unresolved. Germline lookup yields CDR1 SNHLY and CDR2 FYNNEI. V was trimmed by 7 bases and J by 2 bases, leaving 11 bases between them. The CDR3 totals 13 residues. The DNA of the CDR3 is TGTGCCAGCAATAAGGACGGAAACACTGAAGCTTTCTTT. This sequence encodes CASNKDGNTEAFF.

The chain is built from TRBV6-2 or TRBV6-3 and TRBJ2-1, with D unclear. The ends were cut back, 5 bases at V and 12 bases at J, with 11 bases in the middle. The germline CDR1 and CDR2 sequences are MNHEY and SVGEGT. This CDR3 is 11 amino acids long. CDR3 loop: CASSDNIGQFF. The CDR3 bases are TGTGCCAGCAGTGACAACATTGGGCAGTTCTTC.

This clonotype was observed at least ten times. A much larger clone differs by one base, so this may be a read error. The rearrangement joins TRBV27 to TRBJ2-2; D possibly corresponds to TRBD2 (6 bases). The CDR3 consists of 13 residues. The germline gives CDR1 MNHEY, CDR2 SMNVEV (reference sequence). The CDR3 DNA follows: TGTGCCAGCAGTTTAATGTGGACCGGGGGGCTGTTTTTT. This gives the protein CASSLMWTGGLFF.

The V call is TRBV7-2, the J call TRBJ1-2; unclear D gene. Per the germline V gene, CDR1 is SGHTA and CDR2 is FQGNSA. The CDR3 runs to 13 residues. V lost 7 bases to trimming and J lost 0 bases, with 9 bases between them. The chain's CDR3 is CASNPEANYGYTF. CDR3 sequence (DNA): TGTGCCAGCAATCCGGAAGCTAACTATGGCTACACCTTC.

This clonotype has ten or more counts. J is TRBJ1-2 and V is TRBV10-3, with 9 nucleotides matching TRBD1. The CDR3 is 14 amino acids. From germline, CDR1 is ENHRY and CDR2 SYGVKD. Trimming cost V 3 bases and J 3 bases; bases outside gene matches: 2. CDR3 protein: CAISDRDRDYGYTF. CDR3 nucleotides: TGTGCCATCAGTGACCGGGACAGGGACTATGGCTACACCTTC.

V is TRBV12-3 or TRBV12-4 and J is TRBJ2-7, with 12 bases identical to TRBD2. This CDR3 is built from 14 residues. Trimming at V came to 5 bases and at J to 6 bases, leaving 5 bases not matched to a gene. The CDR3: CASSGLAGHSEQYF. For the CDR3, the DNA is TGTGCCAGCAGTGGACTAGCGGGGCACTCCGAGCAGTACTTC.

This clonotype was observed many times. In nucleotides, the CDR3 is TGTGCCAGCAGTTTATCAGGGCTCAACAATGAGCAGTTCTTC. Its protein is CASSLSGLNNEQFF. The rearrangement joins TRBV28 to TRBJ2-1, with D perhaps TRBD1 (5 bases). CDR3 length: 14 residues. Germline V CDR1 and CDR2: MDHEN, SYDVKM. The V end lost 1 base, the J end lost 5 bases, and 9 bases lay between the germline ends. Drawing the rest from reference TRBV28 and TRBJ2-1, the complete variable domain is DVKVTQSSRYLVKRTGEKVFLECVQDMDHENMFWYRQDPGLGLRLIYFSYDVKMKEKGDIPEGYSVSREKKERFSLILESASTNQTSMYLCASSLSGLNNEQFFGPGTRLTVL.

This sequence joins TRBV20-1 and TRBJ2-5, with D uncertain. CDR1 is DFQATT and CDR2 is SNEGSKA in the germline V gene (reference sequence). Trimming cost V 4 bases and J 2 bases, with 17 bases left between them. The CDR3 has 15 amino acids. CDR3: CSAILPIGRQETQYF. CDR3 sequence (DNA): TGCAGTGCTATTCTTCCAATAGGGCGACAAGAGACCCAGTACTTC.

At least ten counts were recorded for this clonotype. V gene TRBV7-2 combines with J gene TRBJ1-2, with 7 bases that match TRBD1. This CDR3 has 14 residues. Per the germline V gene, CDR1 is SGHTA and CDR2 is FQGNSA. Trimming took 4 bases from V and 9 from J; bases not matched to a gene: 11. DNA for the CDR3: TGTGCCAGCAGCTCCAGGGGGGGGGCGAGGAGCTACACCTTC. Its protein is CASSSRGGARSYTF.

V and J are TRBV19 and TRBJ2-6, with D hard to call. Germline CDR1 reads LNHDA; CDR2 reads SQIVND (reference sequence). This CDR3 comprises 16 residues. V lost 3 bases and J 0 bases, leaving 9 bases between the germline ends. CDR3 region: CASSIWTLSGANVLTF. The CDR3 DNA reads TGTGCCAGTAGTATTTGGACCCTCTCTGGGGCCAACGTCCTGACTTTC.

In this sample, this clonotype turned up once. A read error may be the cause here, since a much bigger clone is one base away. This chain joins TRBV20-1 and TRBJ2-5, with D hard to call. The V and J ends lost 1 base and 0 bases respectively, with 6 bases between them. CDR1 DFQATT and CDR2 SNEGSKA come from the germline V gene (reference sequence). CDR3 length equals 13 residues. CDR3 sequence reads: CSARGQNQETQYF. CDR3 DNA: TGCAGTGCTAGAGGCCAAAACCAAGAGACCCAGTACTTC.

This clonotype came up many times. V usage is TRBV28 and J usage is TRBJ1-6; the D gene is possibly TRBD1 (6 bases). This CDR3 has 13 amino acids. Germline assignment: CDR1 MDHEN and CDR2 SYDVKM. Trimming removed 7 bases at V and 9 bases at J, with 13 bases between. CDR3 loop: CASINRVGSPLHF. CDR3 DNA: TGTGCCAGCATTAACAGGGTGGGTTCACCCCTCCACTTT.

The chain combines TRBV19 with TRBJ1-5, with TRBD1 identical over 8 bases. V gave up 4 bases and J gave up 1 base; unmatched junction bases: 3. The CDR3 loop spans 15 amino acids. The germline CDR1 and CDR2 sequences are LNHDA and SQIVND (reference sequence). The CDR3 protein is CASSNYRGSNQPQHF. The CDR3, as DNA: TGTGCCAGTAGTAACTACAGGGGGAGCAATCAGCCCCAGCATTTT.

In DNA, the CDR3 is TGTGCCATTCGCGAGGGGGAGGTGGGCACCGGGGAGCTGTTTTTT. Translating it yields CAIREGEVGTGELFF. This rearrangement joins TRBV19 to TRBJ2-2; perhaps D is TRBD1 or TRBD2 (6 bases each). CDR3 length: 15 amino acids. CDR1 and CDR2 (germline): LNHDA, SQIVND (reference sequence). V was trimmed by 10 bases and J by 4 bases, leaving 19 bases between them.

The gene calls are TRBV7-3 and TRBJ2-3; 8 bases agree with TRBD2. V trimming: 4 bases; J trimming: 3 bases; junction bases outside the gene matches: 12. The CDR3 sequence is 17 residues long. Germline CDR1 reads SGHTA; CDR2 reads FQGTGA. CDR3 nucleotides: TGTGCCAGCAGCTCCCCCGAGCGGGGGTTGGTGACAGATACGCAGTATTTT. This sequence encodes CASSSPERGLVTDTQYF.

As DNA, the CDR3 is TGTGCCAGCAGCGTGAAAGACGCCGGGGCCAACGTCCTGACTTTC. Translating it yields CASSVKDAGANVLTF. The chain is built from TRBV2 and TRBJ2-6; D ambiguous. Looked up from germline, CDR1 is SNHLY and CDR2 is FYNNEI. This CDR3 contains 15 residues. Trimming took 6 bases from V and 4 from J, leaving 13 bases between them. The full variable domain, with the rest looked up from reference TRBV2 and TRBJ2-6, is EPEVTQTPSHQVTQMGQEVILRCVPISNHLYFYWYRQILGQKVEFLVSFYNNEISEKSEIFDDQFSVERPDGSNFTLKIRSTKLEDSAMYFCASSVKDAGANVLTFGAGSRLTVL.

On this clonotype: It may be a read error: a sequence one base away is much more abundant. This chain links TRBV28 with TRBJ1-1, with D possibly being TRBD1 (5 bases). The V and J ends lost 2 bases and 10 bases respectively, with 14 bases between them. The CDR3 sequence is 13 residues long. Germline V CDR1 and CDR2: MDHEN, SYDVKM. CDR3 DNA: TGTGCCAGCAGTTTAAATGTGATTAGGGGAGCTTTCTTT. Encoded protein: CASSLNVIRGAFF.

This clonotype was counted many times. The CDR3: CATSDRLTGVYGYTF. For the CDR3, the DNA is TGTGCCACCAGTGACCGCCTCACAGGAGTCTATGGCTACACCTTC. The chain joins TRBV24-1 to TRBJ1-2; maybe TRBD1 (5 bases). The ends were cut back, 4 bases at V and 4 bases at J, with 15 bases in the middle. The V gene's germline CDR1 is KGHDR and CDR2 SFDVKD. The CDR3 loop spans 15 amino acids.

This clonotype was counted many times. V is TRBV4-2 and J is TRBJ1-5; D is unclear. This CDR3 region has 15 residues. The germline V and J ends were trimmed by 1 base and 9 bases, with 16 bases remaining between them. Germline V lookup: CDR1 LGHNA, CDR2 YNFKEQ. The CDR3 bases are TGTGCCAGCAGCCAAGGGGAGACGGTGATGAGGCCCCAGCATTTT. Translating gives CASSQGETVMRPQHF.

This clonotype turned up a few times. The chain combines TRBV20-1 with TRBJ2-7; D remains ambiguous. The CDR3 spans 17 residues. Germline lookup yields CDR1 DFQATT and CDR2 SNEGSKA (reference sequence). V shed 3 bases and J shed 1 base, with 22 bases lying between them. The CDR3, as DNA: TGCAGTGCTAGGCCCCTGCCCCGGGCCGAGAGGTCCTACGAGCAGTACTTC. It encodes CSARPLPRAERSYEQYF.

Points on this clonotype: A read error may be the cause here, since a much bigger clone is one base away. The J gene is TRBJ1-2, the V gene TRBV19; no clear D. This CDR3 has 11 amino acids. Trimming stripped 1 base from V and 7 bases from J, with 4 bases between. CDR1 and CDR2 (germline): LNHDA, SQIVND (reference sequence). CDR3 bases: TGTGCCAGTAGTATAGCCTCTGGCTACACCTTC. Protein product: CASSIASGYTF.

The chain is built from TRBV7-9 and TRBJ2-2, with 8 bases fitting TRBD1. Losses at the gene ends were 5 bases for V and 1 base for J; bases not matched to a gene: 6. The germline V gene encodes CDR1 SEHNR and CDR2 FQNEAQ (reference sequence). This CDR3 spans 16 amino acids. CDR3 loop: CASSITGTGNTGELFF. The CDR3 DNA reads as TGTGCCAGCAGCATCACCGGGACAGGGAACACCGGGGAGCTGTTTTTT.

The chain links TRBV7-6 to TRBJ2-7; 12 bases align to TRBD1. This CDR3 has 15 residues. V lost 6 bases, J lost 4 bases, and 7 bases stayed unmatched. Looked up from germline, CDR1 is SGHVS and CDR2 is FNYEAQ. Here the CDR3 reads CASRPGTGGRYEQYF. For the CDR3, the DNA is TGTGCCAGCAGACCCGGGACAGGGGGCAGATACGAGCAGTACTTC.

CDR3 DNA sequence: TGTGCCAGCAGCTTACGGCTCAACAATGAGCAGTTCTTC. It translates to CASSLRLNNEQFF. This chain uses TRBV28 with TRBJ2-1; the D is unclear. V gave up 6 bases and J gave up 5 bases, with 11 bases separating them. CDR3 length equals 13 residues. In germline, CDR1 is MDHEN, CDR2 SYDVKM. Using reference TRBV28 and TRBJ2-1 for the parts outside the CDR3, the full variable domain is DVKVTQSSRYLVKRTGEKVFLECVQDMDHENMFWYRQDPGLGLRLIYFSYDVKMKEKGDIPEGYSVSREKKERFSLILESASTNQTSMYLCASSLRLNNEQFFGPGTRLTVL.

As for this clonotype: A much larger clonotype is one base distant, so this may be a read error. The chain carries TRBV20-1 and TRBJ2-7; no definite D call. From germline, CDR1 is DFQATT and CDR2 SNEGSKA (reference sequence). Deletions cut 0 bases from V and 4 bases from J, with 16 bases between. The CDR3 consists of 15 residues. CDR3 DNA: TGCAGTGCTAGAGACAGGACGACGATAAAGTACGAGCAGTACTTC. Encoded protein: CSARDRTTIKYEQYF.

Of note for this clonotype: A single base separates this from a much larger clone, so it may be a read error. Without the conserved terminal phenylalanine or tryptophan, this CDR3 likely stems from a read error. V is TRBV11-2 and J is TRBJ2-1; TRBD1 or TRBD2 may be the D gene (6 bases each). CDR3 size: 15 residues. The germline V gene has CDR1 SGHAT and CDR2 FQNNGV. The V end was cut by 1 base, the J end by 6 bases, with 13 bases between. CDR3 in amino acids: CASSLAVQGGNEQFL. The CDR3 DNA follows: TGTGCCAGCAGCTTAGCGGTACAGGGAGGCAATGAGCAGTTCCTC.

There are many counts of this clonotype. The chain joins TRBV14 to TRBJ2-1; D is possibly TRBD2 (5 bases). V was shortened by 1 base and J by 9 bases, with 10 bases between the two germline ends. The V gene's germline CDR1 is SGHDN and CDR2 FVKESK. There are 13 residues in the CDR3. The CDR3 sequence is CASSQVSRAEQFF. In nucleotides, the CDR3 is TGTGCCAGCAGCCAAGTTTCGCGGGCTGAGCAGTTCTTC.

The J gene is TRBJ2-3, the V gene TRBV12-3 or TRBV12-4, with TRBD1 matching over 10 bases. J was trimmed by 5 bases and V by 7 bases; bases with no gene match: 15. The CDR3 loop spans 17 amino acids. The CDR3 bases are TGTGCCAGCAAGAGGGAGAGATTGGACAGGGGGGGAGATACGCAGTATTTT. It specifies CASKRERLDRGGDTQYF.

This clonotype turned up a few times. This chain joins TRBV2 and TRBJ2-3; no clear D. The CDR3 runs to 14 residues. Trimming took 4 bases from V and 1 from J, leaving 9 bases between them. CDR1 and CDR2 (germline): SNHLY, FYNNEI. Here the CDR3 DNA reads TGTGCCAGCAGTGTCAGCAGCGGCACAGATACGCAGTATTTT. Amino acid sequence: CASSVSSGTDTQYF. Together with reference TRBV2 and TRBJ2-3, the CDR3 gives the full variable domain: EPEVTQTPSHQVTQMGQEVILRCVPISNHLYFYWYRQILGQKVEFLVSFYNNEISEKSEIFDDQFSVERPDGSNFTLKIRSTKLEDSAMYFCASSVSSGTDTQYFGPGTRLTVL.

In regard to this clonotype: This may arise from a read error, as a much more abundant clone is one base away. V gene TRBV6-2 or TRBV6-3 combines with J gene TRBJ2-5, with D uncertain. This CDR3 contains 12 residues. The V gene lost 10 bases and the J gene lost 5 bases, with 14 bases spanning the gap. Per germline, CDR1 MNHEY and CDR2 SVGEGT. The CDR3 DNA reads TGTGCCACCTCGACTTGGTTGGAGACCCAGTACTTC. Translation gives CATSTWLETQYF.

The CDR3 spells CASSPRTGGADEQYF. Here the CDR3 DNA reads TGTGCCAGCAGTCCCAGGACAGGGGGCGCTGACGAGCAGTACTTC. The chain employs TRBV12-3 or TRBV12-4 and TRBJ2-7, with 11 bases matching TRBD1. The CDR3 extends over 15 amino acids. J was trimmed by 5 bases and V by 5 bases; bases with no gene match: 8.